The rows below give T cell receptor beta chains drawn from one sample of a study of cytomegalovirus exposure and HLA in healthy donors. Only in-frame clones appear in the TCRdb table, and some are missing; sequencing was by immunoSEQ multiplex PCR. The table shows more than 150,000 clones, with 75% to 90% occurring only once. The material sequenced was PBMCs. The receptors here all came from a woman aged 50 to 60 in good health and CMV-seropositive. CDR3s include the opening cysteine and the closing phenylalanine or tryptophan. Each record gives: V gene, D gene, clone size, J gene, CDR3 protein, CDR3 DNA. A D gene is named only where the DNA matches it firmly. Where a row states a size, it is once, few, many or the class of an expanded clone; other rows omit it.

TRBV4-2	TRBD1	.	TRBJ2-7	CASSRPGQGTSSYEQYF	TGTGCCAGCAGCCGGCCGGGACAGGGTACAAGCTCCTACGAGCAGTACTTC
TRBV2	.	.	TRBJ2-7	CASSEQGGFYEQYF	TGTGCCAGCAGTGAACAGGGAGGTTTCTACGAGCAGTACTTC
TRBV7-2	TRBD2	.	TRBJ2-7	CASSQTGGGYEQYF	TGTGCCAGCAGCCAAACCGGGGGGGGATACGAGCAGTACTTC
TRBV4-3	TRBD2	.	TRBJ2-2	CASSQETSGRAGELFF	TGCGCCAGCAGCCAAGAGACCTCTGGGAGGGCCGGGGAGCTGTTTTTT
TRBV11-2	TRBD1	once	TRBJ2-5	CATTETGGGETQYF	TGTGCCACCACGGAGACAGGGGGCGGGGAGACCCAGTACTTC
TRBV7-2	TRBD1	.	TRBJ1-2	CASSQTGGGGYTF	TGTGCCAGCAGCCAGACAGGGGGCGGGGGCTACACCTTC
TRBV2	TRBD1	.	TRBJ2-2	CASRQGVVELFF	TGTGCCAGCCGACAGGGGGTCGTGGAGCTGTTTTTT
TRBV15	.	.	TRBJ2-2	CATSRDHRDTGELFF	TGTGCCACCAGCAGAGATCACAGGGACACCGGGGAGCTGTTTTTT
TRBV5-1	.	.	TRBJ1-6	CASSFRGIESPLHF	TGCGCCAGCAGCTTCAGAGGAATAGAATCACCCCTCCACTTT
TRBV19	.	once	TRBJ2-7	CASSIQQDYEQYF	TGTGCCAGTAGTATCCAACAGGACTACGAGCAGTACTTC
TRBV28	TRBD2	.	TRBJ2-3	CASSERGVTDTQYF	TGTGCCAGCAGTGAACGGGGGGTCACAGATACGCAGTATTTT
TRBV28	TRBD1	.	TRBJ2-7	CASSLSGTGNSYEQYF	TGTGCCAGCAGTTTAAGCGGGACAGGGAACTCCTACGAGCAGTACTTC
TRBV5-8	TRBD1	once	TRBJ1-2	CASSYLRGPNYGYTF	TGTGCCAGCAGCTACCTCAGGGGGCCTAACTATGGCTACACCTTC
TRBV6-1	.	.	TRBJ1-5	CASSFGGNQPQHF	TGTGCCAGCAGTTTCGGCGGGAATCAGCCCCAGCATTTT
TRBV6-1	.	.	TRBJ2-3	CASSERGYSSTDTQYF	TGTGCCAGCAGTGAACGAGGGTATTCAAGCACAGATACGCAGTATTTT
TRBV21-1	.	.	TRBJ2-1	CASSTTGTRGSYNEQFF	TGTGCCAGCAGCACCACCGGGACTAGGGGGTCCTACAATGAGCAGTTCTTC
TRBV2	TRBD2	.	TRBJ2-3	CASSLLADTDTQYF	TGTGCCAGCAGTTTACTAGCGGACACAGATACGCAGTATTTT
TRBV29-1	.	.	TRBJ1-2	CSVGAGQYFYTF	TGCAGCGTTGGGGCTGGACAGTATTTCTACACCTTC
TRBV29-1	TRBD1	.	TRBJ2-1	CSVRETGGWDEQFF	TGCAGCGTTCGAGAAACAGGGGGCTGGGATGAGCAGTTCTTC
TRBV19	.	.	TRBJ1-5	CASSPRDQPQHF	TGTGCCAGTAGCCCTAGAGATCAGCCCCAGCATTTT
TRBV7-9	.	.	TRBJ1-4	CASRFQGSGNEKLFF	TGTGCCAGCAGATTCCAGGGTTCTGGAAATGAAAAACTGTTTTTT
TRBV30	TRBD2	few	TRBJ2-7	CAWSSGRLAAGEQYF	TGTGCCTGGAGCTCCGGTCGACTAGCGGCGGGGGAGCAGTACTTC
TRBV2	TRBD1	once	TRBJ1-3	CASSAGQGTNTIYF	TGTGCCAGCAGTGCGGGACAGGGTACGAACACCATATATTTT
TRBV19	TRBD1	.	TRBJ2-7	CASSLRDRGYEQYF	TGTGCCAGTAGTCTCCGGGACAGGGGTTACGAGCAGTACTTC
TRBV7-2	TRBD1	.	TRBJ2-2	CASSPAGTGDTGELFF	TGTGCCAGCAGCCCAGCCGGGACAGGGGACACCGGGGAGCTGTTTTTT
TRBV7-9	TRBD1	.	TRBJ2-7	CASSWAPGQGSYEQYF	TGTGCCAGCAGCTGGGCCCCGGGACAGGGGTCCTACGAGCAGTACTTC
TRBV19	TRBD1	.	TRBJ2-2	CASSVQGGTGELFF	TGTGCCAGTAGTGTACAGGGGGGCACCGGGGAGCTGTTTTTT
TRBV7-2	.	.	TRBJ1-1	CASSRDSIRYTEAFF	TGTGCCAGCAGCCGAGACAGTATTAGGTACACTGAAGCTTTCTTT
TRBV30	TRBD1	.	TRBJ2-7	CAWSPGQASEQCF	TGTGCCTGGAGTCCGGGACAGGCATCCGAGCAGTGCTTC
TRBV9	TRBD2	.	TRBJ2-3	CASTASGEISTDTQYF	TGTGCCAGCACGGCTAGCGGGGAAATTAGCACAGATACGCAGTATTTT
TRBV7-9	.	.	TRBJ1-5	CASSLHSDSRNQPQHF	TGTGCCAGCAGCTTGCACTCTGACAGCCGCAATCAGCCCCAGCATTTT
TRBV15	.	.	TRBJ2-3	CATSRSGYARTGTDTQYF	TGTGCCACCAGCAGATCGGGGTACGCCCGCACCGGCACAGATACGCAGTATTTT
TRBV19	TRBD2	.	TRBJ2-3	CASSDIAGASTDTQYF	TGTGCCAGTAGTGACATAGCGGGGGCAAGCACAGATACGCAGTATTTT
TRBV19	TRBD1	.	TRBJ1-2	CASSRDSFAYGYTF	TGTGCCAGTAGTCGGGACAGTTTCGCATATGGCTACACCTTC
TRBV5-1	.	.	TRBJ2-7	CASSLEVGRGQYF	TGCGCCAGCAGCTTGGAGGTCGGCCGGGGGCAGTACTTC
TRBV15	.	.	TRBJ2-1	CATSSGRGNNEQFF	TGTGCCACCAGCAGTGGACGGGGAAACAATGAGCAGTTCTTC
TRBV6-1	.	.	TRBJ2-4	CASRTQGLAKNIQYF	TGTGCCAGCAGAACTCAGGGGCTAGCCAAAAACATTCAGTACTTC
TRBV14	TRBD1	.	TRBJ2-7	CASSRGQGIGAFTYEQYF	TGTGCCAGCAGCCGAGGACAGGGGATCGGGGCCTTCACCTACGAGCAGTACTTC
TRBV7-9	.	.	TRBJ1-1	CASSLALTSRTESFF	TGTGCCAGCAGCTTAGCCTTAACGTCCCGCACAGAATCTTTCTTT
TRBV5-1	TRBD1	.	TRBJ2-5	CASSSSGQRQETQYF	TGCGCCAGCAGCTCCTCGGGACAGCGCCAAGAGACCCAGTACTTC
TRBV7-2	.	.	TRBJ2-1	CASSLGRDRSYNEQFF	TGTGCCAGCAGCTTAGGGCGGGACAGATCCTACAATGAGCAGTTCTTC
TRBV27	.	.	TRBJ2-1	CASSLRGGNEQFF	TGTGCCAGCAGTTTAAGAGGAGGGAATGAGCAGTTCTTC